This T cell receptor (beta chain) appears in the sequencing data of a study of T cells after yellow fever vaccination. Study at large: Those fractions that held only low numbers of cells were prepared using the SMART-Seq v4 Ultra Low Input RNA kit. Study results and caveats: Peaking faster, on day 5 versus 15, the secondary response was nonetheless weaker. The booster saw the reappearance of most primary-vaccination clones (approximately 97% CD4, 88% CD8).

The sample holds many counts of this clonotype. Its matching antigen is unknown. UMIs were added to TCR cDNA along with a universal primer site when it was made by 5'RACE template switching. In TCRdb, the 5' RACE reads were re-called with MiXCR into one record per CDR3 protein. The sample contains 100,000 to 150,000 distinct CDR3 sequences, roughly 6.7% of which appear only once. The receptor's source is a man younger than 35 who received the YFV17D yellow fever vaccine. This specimen consisted of CD4+ T cells sorted from PBMCs, obtained roughly 10 days after the first yellow fever vaccination.

CDR3 region: CASSLVVTSGYEQYF. The DNA for the CDR3 is TGTGCCAGCAGCTTAGTGGTGACTAGCGGTTACGAGCAGTACTTC. The gene calls are TRBV7-2 and TRBJ2-7; 9 bases line up with TRBD2. Per germline, CDR1 SGHTA and CDR2 FQGNSA. V gave up 1 base and J gave up 4 bases; unmatched junction bases: 5. The CDR3 is 15 residues long.